This T cell receptor (beta chain) was obtained from a study of blood T cell repertoires in COVID-19. This CDR3 is 14 amino acids long. Germline V gene data show CDR1 as WSHSY and CDR2 as SAAADI. V lost 0 bases and J 6 bases, leaving 11 bases between the germline ends. TCRdb's copy holds only in-frame clones and misses some; the assay was immunoSEQ multiplex PCR. The sample holds approximately 58,000 clones, 70% to 90% seen once. This receptor was identified in a man aged 40-50 years with active COVID-19. The specimen sequenced was peripheral blood. The V and J genes are TRBV10-2 and TRBJ1-2; D perhaps matches TRBD1 (5 bases). The CDR3 bases are TGCGCCAGCAGTGAGTCTCCAGGGAAGAATGGCTACACCTTC. It codes for CASSESPGKNGYTF.